These 15 T cell receptor beta chains were all obtained from the same sample, sequenced in a study of CD8+ T cells in alopecia areata. As the sequencing template, cDNA was produced by extracting RNA and reverse transcribing it. Data came from immunoSEQ multiplex PCR; TCRdb stores just in-frame clones and leaves some out. The sample lists roughly 150,000 clones; about 60% were seen once. What was sequenced was CD4+ T cells sorted from blood. These receptors were obtained from a human donor in good health.

This clone was seen a few times. The chain links TRBV29-1 to TRBJ2-1; TRBD2 matches 10 bases. Germline assignment: CDR1 SQVTM and CDR2 ANQGSEA. V trimming: 7 bases; J trimming: 0 bases; junction bases outside the gene matches: 6. This CDR3 comprises 15 residues. CDR3 DNA: TGCAGCGCCGCGAGCGGGAGGGCCTCCTACAATGAGCAGTTCTTC. It yields the protein CSAASGRASYNEQFF.

V gene TRBV25-1 combines with J gene TRBJ1-2; D is unresolved. Per the germline V gene, CDR1 is MGHDK and CDR2 is SYGVNS. V was pared by 5 bases and J by 0 bases, with 7 bases between. This CDR3 is 13 amino acids long. CDR3 sequence reads: CASSKTANYGYTF. The CDR3 DNA is TGTGCCAGCAGTAAAACCGCTAACTATGGCTACACCTTC.

This rearrangement joins TRBV7-3 to TRBJ2-7, with TRBD1 matching 9 bases. The germline V gene has CDR1 SGHTA and CDR2 FQGTGA. V dropped 0 bases and J dropped 6; count of bases not matched to a gene: 6. This CDR3 region has 15 residues. CDR3 nucleotide sequence: TGTGCCAGCAGCTTAACGTGGACAGGGGATAGCGAGCAGTACTTC. It is translated as CASSLTWTGDSEQYF.

The genes are TRBV5-4 and TRBJ1-5, with D uncertain. Germline-derived CDR1 and CDR2 are SGHNT and YYREEE (reference sequence). The CDR3 runs 16 residues. Trimming cost V 4 bases and J 2 bases, with 16 bases left between them. CDR3 nucleotide sequence: TGTGCCAGCAGCCAAGGTGGATGGGATGGCAATCAGCCCCAGCATTTT. Translating gives CASSQGGWDGNQPQHF.

This chain uses TRBV11-2 with TRBJ1-1; D is possibly TRBD1 (6 bases). The CDR3 extends over 13 amino acids. Germline CDR1 reads SGHAT; CDR2 reads FQNNGV. V lost 5 bases, J lost 2 bases, and 9 bases lay in between. CDR3 sequence reads: CASSRGHNTEAFF. CDR3 in DNA: TGTGCCAGCAGCCGGGGACACAACACTGAAGCTTTCTTT. Drawing the rest from reference TRBV11-2 and TRBJ1-1, the complete variable domain is EAGVAQSPRYKIIEKRQSVAFWCNPISGHATLYWYQQILGQGPKLLIQFQNNGVVDDSQLPKDRFSAERLKGVDSTLKIQPAKLEDSAVYLCASSRGHNTEAFFGQGTRLTVV.

This clone was seen only once. V gene TRBV28 combines with J gene TRBJ2-1, with D possibly matching TRBD2 (6 bases). CDR3 length: 14 residues. Germline CDR1 is MDHEN and CDR2 is SYDVKM. V dropped 3 bases and J dropped 7 bases, with 13 bases sitting between them. This chain's CDR3 is CASSFGGKGNEQFF. The CDR3 DNA follows: TGTGCCAGCAGTTTTGGGGGGAAAGGTAATGAGCAGTTCTTC.

V usage is TRBV5-1 and J usage is TRBJ2-3; no reliable D call. CDR3 size: 15 residues. CDR1 SGHRS and CDR2 YFSETQ come from the germline V gene. The V gene lost 0 bases and the J gene lost 1 base, with 9 bases spanning the gap. In DNA, the CDR3 is TGCGCCAGCAGCTTGGGGTTGGACGGCACAGATACGCAGTATTTT. It encodes CASSLGLDGTDTQYF.

The V gene is TRBV20-1, the J gene TRBJ2-5, with no clear D. Germline-derived CDR1 and CDR2 are DFQATT and SNEGSKA (reference sequence). Deletions cut 5 bases from V and 5 bases from J, with 9 bases between. The CDR3 totals 11 residues. The CDR3 sequence is CSAGFGETQYF. The CDR3 nucleotides read TGCAGTGCTGGCTTCGGGGAGACCCAGTACTTC.

This clone has only a few counts. The chain couples TRBV5-6 to TRBJ2-1, with 13 bases aligning to TRBD2. The ends lost 4 bases at V and 10 bases at J; junction bases unmatched: 5. The CDR3 runs 14 residues. CDR1 and CDR2 from the germline V gene are SGHDT and YYEEEE. As DNA, the CDR3 is TGTGCCAGCAGCCCTGGGACTAGCGGGGCCGAGCAGTTCTTC. Translating it yields CASSPGTSGAEQFF.

This clone turned up a few times. This sequence joins TRBV9 and TRBJ2-7; 7 positions match TRBD1. The CDR3 has 15 amino acids. The trim removed 4 bases at V and 2 bases at J, leaving 9 bases unmatched. Germline V gene sequence: CDR1 SGDLS, CDR2 YYNGEE. The CDR3: CASSLSTGAPYEQYF. DNA of the CDR3: TGTGCCAGCAGCCTGTCTACAGGGGCCCCCTACGAGCAGTACTTC.

The chain carries TRBV6-1 and TRBJ2-2; 7 bases agree with TRBD2. The ends lost 11 bases at V and 7 bases at J; junction bases unmatched: 13. Germline V gives CDR1 MNHNS, CDR2 SASEGT. This CDR3 region has 14 residues. CDR3 nucleotide sequence: TGTGCCGCACGAGGGGCGGGAGCGGTCGGGGAGCTGTTTTTT. Protein: CAARGAGAVGELFF.

This chain joins TRBV28 and TRBJ1-5; D not certain. CDR3 size: 13 residues. Germline assignment: CDR1 MDHEN and CDR2 SYDVKM. V was shortened by 6 bases and J by 2 bases, with 8 bases between the two germline ends. The CDR3 loop is CASRGGGNQPQHF. As DNA, the CDR3 is TGTGCCAGCAGGGGTGGGGGCAATCAGCCCCAGCATTTT.

The chain recombines TRBV12-5 with TRBJ1-1; no clear D gene. Germline V gene data show CDR1 as LGHNT and CDR2 as FRNRAP. The CDR3 is made up of 12 amino acids. With 4 bases removed from V and 5 bases from J, the gap between germline ends came to 8 bases. CDR3 region: CASGYGLTEAFF. The CDR3 region has the DNA TGTGCTAGTGGTTACGGACTGACTGAAGCTTTCTTT. The whole variable domain, remainder taken from reference TRBV12-5 and TRBJ1-1, is DARVTQTPRHKVTEMGQEVTMRCQPILGHNTVFWYRQTMMQGLELLAYFRNRAPLDDSGMPKDRFSAEMPDATLATLKIQPSEPRDSAVYFCASGYGLTEAFFGQGTRLTVV.

The rearrangement links TRBV5-6 to TRBJ1-1, with a tentative D call TRBD1 (5 bases). CDR3 length: 13 amino acids. Germline loops: CDR1 SGHDT, CDR2 YYEEEE. The V and J ends lost 7 bases and 1 base respectively, with 11 bases between them. CDR3 loop: CASAWGKNTEAFF. The DNA for the CDR3 is TGTGCCAGCGCATGGGGGAAGAACACTGAAGCTTTCTTT.

This chain uses TRBV30 with TRBJ1-2, with D possibly being TRBD1 (5 bases). Germline CDR1 GTSNPN, CDR2 SVGIG (reference sequence). Trimming removed 5 bases from V and 8 bases from J, with 21 bases in between. CDR3 length: 14 amino acids. The CDR3 spells CAWLPPAGVLGYTF. The CDR3 DNA reads TGTGCCTGGTTGCCCCCGGCGGGGGTGCTCGGCTACACCTTC.